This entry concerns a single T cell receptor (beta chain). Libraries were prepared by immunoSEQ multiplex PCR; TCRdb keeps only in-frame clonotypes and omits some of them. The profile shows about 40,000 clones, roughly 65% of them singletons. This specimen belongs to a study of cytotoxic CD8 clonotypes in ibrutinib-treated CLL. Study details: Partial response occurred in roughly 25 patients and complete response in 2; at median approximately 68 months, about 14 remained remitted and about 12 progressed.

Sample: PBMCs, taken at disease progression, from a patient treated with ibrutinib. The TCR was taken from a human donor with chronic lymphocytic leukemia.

CDR3 nucleotides: TGTGCCAGCAGTCCAGGGGACTACAATGAGCAGTTCTTC. Amino acids: CASSPGDYNEQFF. V and J are TRBV28 and TRBJ2-1, with a weak D call TRBD1 (6 bases). CDR1 and CDR2 (germline): MDHEN, SYDVKM. The CDR3 extends over 13 amino acids. V was trimmed by 5 bases and J by 3 bases, leaving 8 bases between them.